This T cell receptor beta chain was documented in a study of blood T cell repertoires in COVID-19. The CDR3 has 17 amino acids. Profiled with immunoSEQ multiplex PCR; TCRdb holds only in-frame clones, not every one. The table shows almost 300,000 clones, with more than 85% occurring only once. This clone was seen a handful of times. This clonotype was sampled from a man in his 70s with acute or convalescent COVID-19. J is TRBJ1-6 and V is TRBV12-2; TRBD1, the table's D call, lacks a check against the DNA. TRBV12-2 is designated a pseudogene. Sequences were obtained from peripheral blood. The CDR3 loop reads CASRLALFRDRGSPLHF. CDR3 sequence (DNA): TGTGCAAGTCGCTTAGCGTTATTCCGGGACAGAGGATCACCCCTCCACTTT.